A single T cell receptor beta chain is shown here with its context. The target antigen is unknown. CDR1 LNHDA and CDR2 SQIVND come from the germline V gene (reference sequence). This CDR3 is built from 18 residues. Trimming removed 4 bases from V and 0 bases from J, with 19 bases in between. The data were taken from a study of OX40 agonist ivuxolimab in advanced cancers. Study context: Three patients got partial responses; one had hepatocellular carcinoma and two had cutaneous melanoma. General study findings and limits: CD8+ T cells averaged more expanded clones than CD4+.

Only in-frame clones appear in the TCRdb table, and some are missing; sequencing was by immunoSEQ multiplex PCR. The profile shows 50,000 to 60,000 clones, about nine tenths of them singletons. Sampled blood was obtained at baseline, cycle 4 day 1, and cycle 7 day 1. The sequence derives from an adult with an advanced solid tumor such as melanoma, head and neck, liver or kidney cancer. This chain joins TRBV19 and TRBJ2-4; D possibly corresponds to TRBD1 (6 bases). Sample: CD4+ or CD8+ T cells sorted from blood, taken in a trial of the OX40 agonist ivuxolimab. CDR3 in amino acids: CASSTLGQSLIAKNIQYF. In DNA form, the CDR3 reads TGTGCCAGTAGTACCCTCGGACAGTCCCTTATAGCCAAAAACATTCAGTACTTC. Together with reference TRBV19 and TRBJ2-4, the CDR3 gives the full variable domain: DGGITQSPKYLFRKEGQNVTLSCEQNLNHDAMYWYRQDPGQGLRLIYYSQIVNDFQKGDIAEGYSVSREKKESFPLTVTSAQKNPTAFYLCASSTLGQSLIAKNIQYFGAGTRLSVL.